A selection of T cell receptor beta chains follows, all from one sample in a study of cytomegalovirus exposure and HLA in healthy donors. Here immunoSEQ multiplex PCR was the method, and the copy in TCRdb shows in-frame clones only, minus some. The table has about 180,000 clones, 77% seen once. Source material: PBMCs. These receptors originate from a woman aged 25 to 39 in good health and CMV-seropositive. CDR3s include the opening cysteine and the closing phenylalanine or tryptophan. Each record gives: clone size, V gene, D gene, J gene, CDR3 DNA, CDR3 protein. D genes are given only for firm matches. Rows may omit the clone size; those that give it use once, few, many or a size class.

>NA|TRBV7-9|NA|TRBJ2-2
TGTGCCAGCAGCTTAGTAAGGGGTACAACCGGGGAGCTGTTTTTT
CASSLVRGTTGELFF
>NA|TRBV5-1|NA|TRBJ2-1
TGCGCCAGCAGCTTGGCCCCTCCGTCTAGTAGCGATGACAATGAGCAGTTCTTC
CASSLAPPSSSDDNEQFF
>NA|TRBV19|TRBD1|TRBJ2-7
TGTGCCAGTAGTAAAACCCAGGGGGCGGGGTACGAGCAGTACTTC
CASSKTQGAGYEQYF
>NA|TRBV9|TRBD2|TRBJ2-3
TGTGCCAGCAGCGGGCGAGCGGGGGTTAGCACAGATACGCAGTATTTT
CASSGRAGVSTDTQYF
>few|TRBV5-1|NA|TRBJ2-2
TGCGCCAGCAGCTTAGCCCACGGGCCTCCCACGGGAAGAATTGGCGGGGAGCTGTTTTTT
CASSLAHGPPTGRIGGELFF
>few|TRBV2|TRBD1|TRBJ1-2
TGTGCCAGTCGGCCCAGGACAGGGGATCTCTATGGCTACACCTTC
CASRPRTGDLYGYTF
>NA|TRBV18|TRBD2|TRBJ2-7
TGTGCCAGCTCACGCCCTAGCGGTATTTTTTACGAGCAGTACTTC
CASSRPSGIFYEQYF
>once|TRBV19|NA|TRBJ1-2
TGTGCCAGTAGTATAGGCGGGAACCCGACGTTGGGCTATGGCTACACCTTC
CASSIGGNPTLGYGYTF
>NA|TRBV5-6|NA|TRBJ2-7
TGTGCCAGCAGCCTCCCCAGCTCCTACGAGCAGTACTTC
CASSLPSSYEQYF
>NA|TRBV25-1|NA|TRBJ2-1
TGTGCCAGCAGTGGGATAGCCCACAATGAGCAGTTCTTC
CASSGIAHNEQFF
>NA|TRBV19|NA|TRBJ1-2
TGTGCCAGTAGTATAGATAGCGACACCTATGGCTACACCTTC
CASSIDSDTYGYTF
>few|TRBV30|NA|TRBJ1-1
TGTGCCTGGAGCCCGGGTGGGAACACTGAAGCTTTCTTT
CAWSPGGNTEAFF
>NA|TRBV7-2|TRBD2|TRBJ2-2
TGTGCCAGCAGCTTAGGCGGGACTAGCGGGTTGGCCGGGGAGCTGTTTTTT
CASSLGGTSGLAGELFF
>NA|TRBV11-3|TRBD2|TRBJ2-1
TGTGCCAGCAGCTTAGGAGATCTAGCGGGTAGAAACAATGAGCAGTTCTTC
CASSLGDLAGRNNEQFF
>few|TRBV5-4|NA|TRBJ2-1
TGTGCCAGCAGCGGAGACAGCTACAATGAGCAGTTCTTC
CASSGDSYNEQFF
>NA|TRBV2|TRBD2|TRBJ2-1
TGTGCCAGCAGTGAACTGCGGGAGCAGTCCTACAATGAGCAGTTCTTC
CASSELREQSYNEQFF
>few|TRBV10-3|TRBD2|TRBJ2-1
TGTGCCATCAGTGGGGGGGCTAGCGGGAGGATAATCAGGTACAATGAGCAGTTCTTC
CAISGGASGRIIRYNEQFF
>NA|TRBV10-2|NA|TRBJ2-7
TGCGCCAGCAGCACCTCTAGAAACCTCTACGAGCAGTACTTC
CASSTSRNLYEQYF
>NA|TRBV7-9|TRBD1|TRBJ1-4
TGTGCCAGCAGCCCGGGACAGGGTGGAGAAAAACTGTTTTTT
CASSPGQGGEKLFF
>few|TRBV7-9|TRBD2|TRBJ2-2
TGTGCCAGCAGTGTCCTAGCGGGAGTTGCCGGGGAGCTGTTTTTT
CASSVLAGVAGELFF
>NA|TRBV29-1|TRBD1|TRBJ2-5
TGCAGCGTTGGCCTCCGGGACAGTCGGGAGACCCAGTACTTC
CSVGLRDSRETQYF
>NA|TRBV27|TRBD1|TRBJ1-1
TGTGCCAGCAGCTCAGACAGGGGGACTGAAGCTTTCTTT
CASSSDRGTEAFF
>NA|TRBV29-1|TRBD2|TRBJ2-7
TGCAGCGCAATTCCGGGACTAGCGGGAGTTACCTACGAGCAGTACTTC
CSAIPGLAGVTYEQYF
>NA|TRBV4-1|NA|TRBJ2-1
TGCGCCAGCAGCCAAGATCCGACTATTGAGCAGTTCTTC
CASSQDPTIEQFF
>once|TRBV10-2|NA|TRBJ2-1
TGCGCCAGCAGTTTGTCCTTTAACTACAATGAGCAGTTCTTC
CASSLSFNYNEQFF
>few|TRBV28|TRBD1|TRBJ1-2
TGTGCCAGCAGTACTAGACAGGGGGTTTACGGCTACACCTTC
CASSTRQGVYGYTF
>NA|TRBV27|NA|TRBJ2-1
TGTGCCAGCAACTCACAGGGCCTTGTTTACAATGAGCAGTTCTTC
CASNSQGLVYNEQFF
>NA|TRBV10-2|TRBD1|TRBJ2-1
TGCGCCAGCAGTGAGTCCGACAGGGGGTCCTACAATGAGCAGTTCTTC
CASSESDRGSYNEQFF
>NA|TRBV5-1|TRBD1|TRBJ2-7
TGCGCCAGCAGCTTGGTTATCGGGACAGGGGGGTACGAGCAGTACTTC
CASSLVIGTGGYEQYF
>few|TRBV5-6|TRBD1|TRBJ1-4
TGTGCCAGCAGCTTGGGACAGGGTAACGAAAAACTGTTTTTT
CASSLGQGNEKLFF
>NA|TRBV18|NA|TRBJ1-2
TGTGCCAGCTCACCGTCTCCCGGGGGAGCCTATGGCTACACCTTC
CASSPSPGGAYGYTF
>NA|TRBV9|TRBD1|TRBJ2-2
TGTGCCAGCAGCGTAGGATCGCCAGGGGGTAACACCGGGGAGCTGTTTTTT
CASSVGSPGGNTGELFF
>NA|TRBV4-1|TRBD1|TRBJ2-1
TGCGCCAGCAGCCAAGTACAGGGGTCGTACAATGAGCAGTTCTTC
CASSQVQGSYNEQFF
>NA|TRBV7-8|TRBD1|TRBJ2-7
TGTGCCAGCAGCTCGCAGACAGGGGTGTCCTACGAGCAGTACTTC
CASSSQTGVSYEQYF
>NA|TRBV28|NA|TRBJ2-3
TGTGCCAGCAGCTACAGATTATCCGGGGACATCACAGATACGCAGTATTTT
CASSYRLSGDITDTQYF
>few|TRBV10-1|TRBD1|TRBJ1-1
TGCGCCAGCAGTGACTGGGACAGGGGGATCACCGAAGCTTTCTTT
CASSDWDRGITEAFF
>NA|TRBV6-1|NA|TRBJ2-1
TGTGCCAGCAGTGGGGAGCTCTCCTACAATGAGCAGTTCTTC
CASSGELSYNEQFF
>NA|TRBV4-1|TRBD1|TRBJ1-2
TGCGCCAGCAGCCGATTAGGACAGGACTCTAACTATGGCTACACCTTC
CASSRLGQDSNYGYTF
>few|TRBV10-1|TRBD1|TRBJ1-1
TGCGCCAGCAGTGAGTCGGACAGGACTGAAGCTTTCTTT
CASSESDRTEAFF
>NA|TRBV27|NA|TRBJ1-5
TGTGCCAGCAGTTCTAGACCCAGCTATAGCAATCAGCCCCAGCATTTT
CASSSRPSYSNQPQHF
>NA|TRBV5-1|TRBD1|TRBJ2-3
TGCGCCAGCAGCTTGGACAGGGGGGGCACAGATACGCAGTATTTT
CASSLDRGGTDTQYF
>NA|TRBV28|TRBD1|TRBJ1-2
TGTGCCAGCAGGACAGGGGGCTATGGCTACACCTTC
CASRTGGYGYTF
>NA|TRBV30|TRBD2|TRBJ2-2
TGTGCCTGGAGTGTACTTAAGGGAAGTGGGAGGGTCACCGGGGAGCTGTTTTTT
CAWSVLKGSGRVTGELFF
>NA|TRBV27|NA|TRBJ1-1
TGTGCCAGCAAGGAGGCCAGCGGCACTGAAGCTTTCTTT
CASKEASGTEAFF
>NA|TRBV7-2|TRBD1|TRBJ2-7
TGTGCCAGCAGCCCCGGGACAGGTGCATACGAGCAGTACTTC
CASSPGTGAYEQYF
>NA|TRBV25-1|TRBD1|TRBJ1-1
TGTGCCAGTGGGGGACAGGGGAACACTGAAGCTTTCTTT
CASGGQGNTEAFF
>NA|TRBV11-3|TRBD2|TRBJ2-1
TGTGCCAGCAGCTTCTCGGGACTAGCGGGGGAAGGGTATGAGCAGTTCTTC
CASSFSGLAGEGYEQFF
>NA|TRBV27|TRBD1|TRBJ2-1
TGTGCCAGCAGTTTATCGTCTCCAGGGGGCTGGAATGAGCAGTTCTTC
CASSLSSPGGWNEQFF
>NA|TRBV5-6|NA|TRBJ2-3
TGTGCCAGCAGCTTGGCTCTTGCGACGAGGACAGATACGCAGTATTTT
CASSLALATRTDTQYF
>few|TRBV6-5|NA|TRBJ1-3
TGTGCCAGCAGCCGAGGCGCCTCTGGAAACACCATATATTTT
CASSRGASGNTIYF
>NA|TRBV28|NA|TRBJ1-4
TGTGCCAGCAGTTCCCTCGGACAGATGAATGAAAAACTGTTTTTT
CASSSLGQMNEKLFF
>NA|TRBV30|NA|TRBJ1-1
TGTGCCTGGAGTGTAGACAGATCGAACACTGAAGCTTTCTTT
CAWSVDRSNTEAFF
>NA|TRBV5-6|TRBD1|TRBJ2-7
TGTGCCAGCAGCTTGACCCAAACAGGGGACGAGCAGTACTTC
CASSLTQTGDEQYF